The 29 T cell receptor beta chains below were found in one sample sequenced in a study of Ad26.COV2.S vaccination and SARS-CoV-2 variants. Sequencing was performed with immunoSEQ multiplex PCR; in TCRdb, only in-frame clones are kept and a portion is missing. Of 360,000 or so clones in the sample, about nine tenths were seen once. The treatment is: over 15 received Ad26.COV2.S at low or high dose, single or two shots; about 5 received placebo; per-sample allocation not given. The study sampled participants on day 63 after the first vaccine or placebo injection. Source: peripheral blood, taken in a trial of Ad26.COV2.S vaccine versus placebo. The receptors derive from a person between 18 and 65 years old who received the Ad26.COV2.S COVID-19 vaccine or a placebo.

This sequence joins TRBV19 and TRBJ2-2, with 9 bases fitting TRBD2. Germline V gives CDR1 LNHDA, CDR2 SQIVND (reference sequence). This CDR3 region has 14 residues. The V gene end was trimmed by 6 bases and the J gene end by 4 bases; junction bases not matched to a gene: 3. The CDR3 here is CASSPAGGTGELFF. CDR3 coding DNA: TGTGCCAGTAGCCCAGCGGGGGGCACCGGGGAGCTGTTTTTT.

In DNA form, the CDR3 reads TGTGCCAGCTCAATTGACAGGGACGATTCACCCCTCCACTTT. Protein sequence: CASSIDRDDSPLHF. This chain links TRBV18 with TRBJ1-6; 7 bases are a match to TRBD1. This CDR3 contains 14 residues. In germline, CDR1 is KGHSH, CDR2 LQKENI. J lost 8 bases, V lost 5 bases, and 6 bases had no gene match.

The CDR3 spells CASSQDLRGLMYEQYF. The DNA of the CDR3 is TGCGCCAGCAGCCAAGATCTTAGGGGGCTTATGTACGAGCAGTACTTC. The chain carries TRBV4-3 and TRBJ2-7; 7 nucleotides line up with TRBD1. The V segment lost 0 bases and the J segment 4 bases; nucleotides outside the gene matches: 9. Germline CDR1 reads LGHNA; CDR2 reads YSLEER. The CDR3 covers 16 residues.

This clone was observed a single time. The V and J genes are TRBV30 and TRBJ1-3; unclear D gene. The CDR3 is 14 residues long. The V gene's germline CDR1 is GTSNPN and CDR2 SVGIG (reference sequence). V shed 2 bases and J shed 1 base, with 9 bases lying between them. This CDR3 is CAWSPPASGNTIYF. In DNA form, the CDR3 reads TGTGCCTGGAGTCCCCCGGCTTCTGGAAACACCATATATTTT.

The CDR3 nucleotides read TGTGCCAGTAGGGGCTCGACAGGGGCAAGGAACTATGGCTACACCTTC. Encoded protein: CASRGSTGARNYGYTF. The chain carries TRBV19 and TRBJ1-2; TRBD1 matches 8 bases. CDR1 is LNHDA, CDR2 SQIVND, per germline (reference sequence). V was pared by 6 bases and J by 2 bases, with 11 bases of the junction left unmatched. The CDR3 has 16 amino acids.

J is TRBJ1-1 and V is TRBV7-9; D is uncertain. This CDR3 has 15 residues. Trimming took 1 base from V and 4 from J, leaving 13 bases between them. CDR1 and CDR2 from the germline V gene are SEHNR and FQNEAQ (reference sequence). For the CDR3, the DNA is TGTGCCAGCAGCTTAGACGGAAGCCGGGCCACTGAAGCTTTCTTT. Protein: CASSLDGSRATEAFF.

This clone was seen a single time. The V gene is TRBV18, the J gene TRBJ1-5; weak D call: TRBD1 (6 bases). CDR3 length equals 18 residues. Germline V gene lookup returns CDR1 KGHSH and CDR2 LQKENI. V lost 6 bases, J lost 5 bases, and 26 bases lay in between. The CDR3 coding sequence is TGTGCCAGCTCCCCAGAGCCGGACAGCCTTATTAGGGATCAGCCCCAGCATTTT. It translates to CASSPEPDSLIRDQPQHF.

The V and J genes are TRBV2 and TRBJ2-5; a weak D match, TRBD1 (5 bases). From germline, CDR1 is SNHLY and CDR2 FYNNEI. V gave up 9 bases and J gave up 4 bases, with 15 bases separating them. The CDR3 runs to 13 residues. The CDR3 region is CASPQGSGETQYF. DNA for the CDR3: TGTGCCAGTCCTCAGGGAAGTGGAGAGACCCAGTACTTC.

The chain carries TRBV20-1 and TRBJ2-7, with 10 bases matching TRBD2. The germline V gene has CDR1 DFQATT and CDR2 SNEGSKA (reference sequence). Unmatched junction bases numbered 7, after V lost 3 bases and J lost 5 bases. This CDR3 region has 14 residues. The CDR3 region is CSASKAGGPNEQYF. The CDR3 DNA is TGCAGTGCTAGTAAAGCGGGGGGGCCCAACGAGCAGTACTTC.

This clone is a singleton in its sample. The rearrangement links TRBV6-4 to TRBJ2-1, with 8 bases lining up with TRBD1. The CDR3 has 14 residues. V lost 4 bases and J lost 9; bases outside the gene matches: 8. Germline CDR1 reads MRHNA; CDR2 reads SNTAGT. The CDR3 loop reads CASSGTGNSFEQFF. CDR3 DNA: TGTGCCAGCAGTGGGACAGGGAATAGTTTTGAGCAGTTCTTC.

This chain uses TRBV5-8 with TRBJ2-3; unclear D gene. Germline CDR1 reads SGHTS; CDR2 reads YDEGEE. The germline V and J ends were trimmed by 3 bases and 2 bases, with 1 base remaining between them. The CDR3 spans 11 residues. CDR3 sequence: CASSSTDTQYF. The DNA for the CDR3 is TGTGCCAGCAGCTCCACAGATACGCAGTATTTT.

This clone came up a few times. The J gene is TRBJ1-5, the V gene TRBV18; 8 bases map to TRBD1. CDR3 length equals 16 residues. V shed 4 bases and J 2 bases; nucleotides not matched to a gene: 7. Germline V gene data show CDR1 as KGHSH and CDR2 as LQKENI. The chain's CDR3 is CASSLFGQGGNQPQHF. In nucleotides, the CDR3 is TGTGCCAGCTCACTTTTCGGACAGGGAGGCAATCAGCCCCAGCATTTT. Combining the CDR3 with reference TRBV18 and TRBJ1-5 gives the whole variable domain NAGVMQNPRHLVRRRGQEARLRCSPMKGHSHVYWYRQLPEEGLKFMVYLQKENIIDESGMPKERFSAEFPKEGPSILRIQQVVRGDSAAYFCASSLFGQGGNQPQHFGDGTRLSIL.

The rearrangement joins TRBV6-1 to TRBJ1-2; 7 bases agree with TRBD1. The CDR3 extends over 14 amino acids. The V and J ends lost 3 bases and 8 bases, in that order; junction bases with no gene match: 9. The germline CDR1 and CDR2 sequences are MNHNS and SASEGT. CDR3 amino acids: CASSDINRGMGYTF. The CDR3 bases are TGTGCCAGCAGTGACATAAACAGGGGAATGGGCTACACCTTC.

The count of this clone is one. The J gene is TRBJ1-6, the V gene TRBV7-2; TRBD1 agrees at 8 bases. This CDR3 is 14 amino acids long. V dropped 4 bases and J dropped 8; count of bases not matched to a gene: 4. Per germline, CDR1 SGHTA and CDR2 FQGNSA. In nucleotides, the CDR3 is TGTGCCAGCAGCTCCAGGGGGCAGGATTCACCCCTCCACTTT. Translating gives CASSSRGQDSPLHF.

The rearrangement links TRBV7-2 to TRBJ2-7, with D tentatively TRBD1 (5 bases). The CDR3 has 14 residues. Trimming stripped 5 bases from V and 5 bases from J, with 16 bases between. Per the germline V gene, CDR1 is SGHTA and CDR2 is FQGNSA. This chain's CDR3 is CASSGLSGIDEQYF. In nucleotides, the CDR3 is TGTGCCAGCAGCGGGTTGTCAGGGATCGACGAGCAGTACTTC.

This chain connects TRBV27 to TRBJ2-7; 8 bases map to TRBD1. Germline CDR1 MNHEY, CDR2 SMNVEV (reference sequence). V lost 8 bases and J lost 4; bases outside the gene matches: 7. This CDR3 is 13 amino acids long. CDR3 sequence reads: CASQQGGRYEQYF. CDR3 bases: TGTGCCAGCCAACAGGGGGGTCGGTACGAGCAGTACTTC.

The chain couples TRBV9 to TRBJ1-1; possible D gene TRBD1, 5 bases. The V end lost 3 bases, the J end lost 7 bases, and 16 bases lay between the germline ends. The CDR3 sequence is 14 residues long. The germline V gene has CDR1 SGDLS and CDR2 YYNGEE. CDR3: CASSGPLGVNEAFF. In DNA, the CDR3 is TGTGCCAGCAGCGGACCCCTGGGGGTAAATGAAGCTTTCTTT.

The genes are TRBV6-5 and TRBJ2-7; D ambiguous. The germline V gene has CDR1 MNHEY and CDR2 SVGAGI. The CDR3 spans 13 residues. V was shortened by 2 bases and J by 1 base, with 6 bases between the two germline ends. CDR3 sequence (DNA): TGTGCCAGCAGTTACAGTCAATCCTACGAGCAGTACTTC. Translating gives CASSYSQSYEQYF.

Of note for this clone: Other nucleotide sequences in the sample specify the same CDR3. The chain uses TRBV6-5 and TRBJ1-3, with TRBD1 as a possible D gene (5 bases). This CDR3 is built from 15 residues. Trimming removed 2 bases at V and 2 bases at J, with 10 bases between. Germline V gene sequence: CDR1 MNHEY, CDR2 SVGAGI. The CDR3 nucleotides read TGTGCCAGCAGTTACGGGGCGGGGGCTGGAAACACCATATATTTT. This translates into CASSYGAGAGNTIYF.

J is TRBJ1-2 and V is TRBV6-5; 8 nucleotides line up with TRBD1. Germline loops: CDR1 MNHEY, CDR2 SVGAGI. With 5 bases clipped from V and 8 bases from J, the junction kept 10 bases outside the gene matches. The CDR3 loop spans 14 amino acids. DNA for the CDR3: TGTGCCAGCAGTCTGGACAGGGAAGTGGGGGGCTACACCTTC. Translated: CASSLDREVGGYTF.

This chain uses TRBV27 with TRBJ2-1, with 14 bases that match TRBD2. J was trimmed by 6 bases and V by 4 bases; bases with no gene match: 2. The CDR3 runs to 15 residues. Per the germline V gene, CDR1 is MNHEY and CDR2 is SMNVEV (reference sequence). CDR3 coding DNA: TGTGCCAGCAGTTACGGGACTAGCGGGGGCAATGAGCAGTTCTTC. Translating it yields CASSYGTSGGNEQFF.

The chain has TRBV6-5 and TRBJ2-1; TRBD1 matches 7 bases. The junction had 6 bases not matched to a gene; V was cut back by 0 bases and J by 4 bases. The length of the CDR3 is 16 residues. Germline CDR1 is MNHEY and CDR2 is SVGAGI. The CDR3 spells CASSYSGTVRYNEQFF. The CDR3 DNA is TGTGCCAGCAGTTACTCCGGGACAGTAAGATACAATGAGCAGTTCTTC.

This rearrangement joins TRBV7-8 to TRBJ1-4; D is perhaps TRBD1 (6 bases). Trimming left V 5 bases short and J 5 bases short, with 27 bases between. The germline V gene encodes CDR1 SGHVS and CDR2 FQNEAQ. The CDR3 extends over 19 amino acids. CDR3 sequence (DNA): TGTGCCAGCAGCGCCCGCGGGTACCGGATGACAGGCCCGAATGAAAAACTGTTTTTT. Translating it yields CASSARGYRMTGPNEKLFF.

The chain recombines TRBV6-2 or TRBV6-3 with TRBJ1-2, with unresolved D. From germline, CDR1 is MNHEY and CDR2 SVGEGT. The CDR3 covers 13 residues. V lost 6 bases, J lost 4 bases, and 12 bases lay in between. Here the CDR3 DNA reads TGTGCCAGCAGCCCCTCCGGGAGCTATGGCTACACCTTC. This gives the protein CASSPSGSYGYTF.

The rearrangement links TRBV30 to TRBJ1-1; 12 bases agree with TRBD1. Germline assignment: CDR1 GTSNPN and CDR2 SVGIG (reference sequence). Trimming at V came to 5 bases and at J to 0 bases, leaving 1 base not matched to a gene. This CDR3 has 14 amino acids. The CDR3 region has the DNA TGTGCCTGGGGGACAGGGGGCCTGAACACTGAAGCTTTCTTT. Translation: CAWGTGGLNTEAFF.

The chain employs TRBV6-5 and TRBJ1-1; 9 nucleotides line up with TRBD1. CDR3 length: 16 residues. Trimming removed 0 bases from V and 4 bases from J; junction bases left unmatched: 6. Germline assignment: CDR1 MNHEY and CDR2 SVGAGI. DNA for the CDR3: TGTGCCAGCAGTTACTCCGGGGCGACAGGGGGCACTGAAGCTTTCTTT. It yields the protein CASSYSGATGGTEAFF.

For the CDR3, the DNA is TGTGCCTCCCTGCCAGCGCCCTACAATGAGCAGTTCTTC. This gives the protein CASLPAPYNEQFF. The chain uses TRBV30 and TRBJ2-1; D gene unclear. Between the trimmed V and J ends, which lost 7 bases and 2 bases, there was a span of 12 bases. Germline lookup yields CDR1 GTSNPN and CDR2 SVGIG (reference sequence). CDR3 length: 13 amino acids.

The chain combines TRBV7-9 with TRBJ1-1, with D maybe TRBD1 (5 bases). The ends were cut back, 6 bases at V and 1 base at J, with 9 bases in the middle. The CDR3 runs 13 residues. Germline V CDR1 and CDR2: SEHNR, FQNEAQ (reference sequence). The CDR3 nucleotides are TGTGCCAGCAGGACGACAGAGAACACTGAAGCTTTCTTT. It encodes CASRTTENTEAFF.

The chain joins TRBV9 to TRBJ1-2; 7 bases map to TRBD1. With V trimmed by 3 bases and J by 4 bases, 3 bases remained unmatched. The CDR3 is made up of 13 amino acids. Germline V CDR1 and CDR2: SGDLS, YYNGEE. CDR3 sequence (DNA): TGTGCCAGCAGCGAGGGACAGTTCTATGGCTACACCTTC. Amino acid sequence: CASSEGQFYGYTF.